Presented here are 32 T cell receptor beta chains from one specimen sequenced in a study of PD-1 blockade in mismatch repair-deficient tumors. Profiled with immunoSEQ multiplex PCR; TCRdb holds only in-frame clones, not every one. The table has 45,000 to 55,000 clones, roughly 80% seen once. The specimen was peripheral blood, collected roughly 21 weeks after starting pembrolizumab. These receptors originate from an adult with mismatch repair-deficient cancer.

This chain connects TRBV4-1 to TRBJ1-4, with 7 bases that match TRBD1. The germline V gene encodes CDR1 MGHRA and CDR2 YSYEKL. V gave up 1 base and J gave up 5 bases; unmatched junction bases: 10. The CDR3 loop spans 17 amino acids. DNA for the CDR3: TGCGCCAGCAGCCAAGCCCTAACTAACAGGGGCAATGAAAAACTGTTTTTT. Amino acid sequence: CASSQALTNRGNEKLFF.

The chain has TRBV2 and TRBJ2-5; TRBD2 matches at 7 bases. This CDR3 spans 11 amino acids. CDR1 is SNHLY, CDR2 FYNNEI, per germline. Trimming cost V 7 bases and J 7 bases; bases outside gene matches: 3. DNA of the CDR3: TGTGCCAGCATAGCGGGCCCGACCCAGTACTTC. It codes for CASIAGPTQYF.

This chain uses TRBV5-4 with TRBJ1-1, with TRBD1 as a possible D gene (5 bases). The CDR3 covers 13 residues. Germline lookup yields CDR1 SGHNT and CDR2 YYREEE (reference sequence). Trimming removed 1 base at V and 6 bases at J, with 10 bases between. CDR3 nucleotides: TGTGCCAGCAGCTTGTACATAGGGGCTGAAGCTTTCTTT. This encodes CASSLYIGAEAFF.

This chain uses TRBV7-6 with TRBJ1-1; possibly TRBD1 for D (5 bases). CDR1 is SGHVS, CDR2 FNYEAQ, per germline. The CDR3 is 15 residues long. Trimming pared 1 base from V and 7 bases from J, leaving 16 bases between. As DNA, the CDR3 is TGTGCCAGCAGCTTAGAGCGTACCCTTGGGGGTGAAGCTTTCTTT. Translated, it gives CASSLERTLGGEAFF.

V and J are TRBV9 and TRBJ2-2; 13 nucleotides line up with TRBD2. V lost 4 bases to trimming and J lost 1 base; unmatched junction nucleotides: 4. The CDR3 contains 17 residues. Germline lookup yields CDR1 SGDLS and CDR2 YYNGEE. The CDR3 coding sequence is TGTGCCAGCAGCCCCGGACTAGCGGGAGTGAACACCGGGGAGCTGTTTTTT. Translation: CASSPGLAGVNTGELFF.

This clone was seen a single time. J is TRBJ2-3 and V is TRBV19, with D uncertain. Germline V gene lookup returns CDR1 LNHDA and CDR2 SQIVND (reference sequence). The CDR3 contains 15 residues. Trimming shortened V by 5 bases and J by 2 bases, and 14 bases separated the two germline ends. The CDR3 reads CASSSRKRTTDTQYF. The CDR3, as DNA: TGTGCCAGTAGTTCAAGGAAAAGGACCACAGATACGCAGTATTTT.

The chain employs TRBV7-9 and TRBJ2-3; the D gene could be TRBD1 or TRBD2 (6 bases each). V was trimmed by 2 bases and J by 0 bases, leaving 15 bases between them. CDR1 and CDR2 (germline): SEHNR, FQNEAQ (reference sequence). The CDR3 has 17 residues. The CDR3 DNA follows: TGTGCCAGCAGCTTATCCCAAGGGGGAGGAAGCACAGATACGCAGTATTTT. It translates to CASSLSQGGGSTDTQYF.

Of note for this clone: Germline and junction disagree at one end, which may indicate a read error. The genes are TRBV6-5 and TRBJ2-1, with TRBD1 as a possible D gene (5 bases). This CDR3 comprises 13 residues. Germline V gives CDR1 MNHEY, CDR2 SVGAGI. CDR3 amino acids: CASGYSRRGEQFF. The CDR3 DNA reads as TGTGCCAGCGGTTACTCGAGAAGGGGTGAGCAGTTCTTC.

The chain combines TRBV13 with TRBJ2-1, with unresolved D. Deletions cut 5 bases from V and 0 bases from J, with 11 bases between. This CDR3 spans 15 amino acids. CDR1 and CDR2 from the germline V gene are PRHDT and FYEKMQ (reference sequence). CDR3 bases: TGTGCCAGCAGCCAGCGAACGAGCTCCTACAATGAGCAGTTCTTC. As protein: CASSQRTSSYNEQFF.

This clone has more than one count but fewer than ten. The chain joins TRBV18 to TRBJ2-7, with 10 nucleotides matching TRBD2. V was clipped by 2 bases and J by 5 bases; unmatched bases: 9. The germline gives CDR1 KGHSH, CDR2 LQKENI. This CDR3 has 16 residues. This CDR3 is CASSPSGLAGVNEQYF. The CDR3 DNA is TGTGCCAGCTCACCATCCGGGCTAGCGGGAGTAAACGAGCAGTACTTC.

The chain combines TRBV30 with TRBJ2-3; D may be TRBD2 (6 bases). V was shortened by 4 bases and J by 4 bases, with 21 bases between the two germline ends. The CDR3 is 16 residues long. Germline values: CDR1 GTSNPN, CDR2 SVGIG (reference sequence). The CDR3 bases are TGTGCCTGGACGGGCCAGTGGGGGGTTATTCCAGATACGCAGTATTTT. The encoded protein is CAWTGQWGVIPDTQYF.

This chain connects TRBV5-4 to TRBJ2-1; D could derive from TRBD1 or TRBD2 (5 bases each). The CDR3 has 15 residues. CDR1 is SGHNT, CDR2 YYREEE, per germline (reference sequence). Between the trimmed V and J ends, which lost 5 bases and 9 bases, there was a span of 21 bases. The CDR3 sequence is CASSIKGLAFGEQFF. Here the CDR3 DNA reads TGTGCCAGCAGTATAAAGGGGCTAGCATTTGGTGAGCAGTTCTTC. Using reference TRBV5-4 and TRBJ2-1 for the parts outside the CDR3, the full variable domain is ETGVTQSPTHLIKTRGQQVTLRCSSQSGHNTVSWYQQALGQGPQFIFQYYREEENGRGNFPPRFSGLQFPNYSSELNVNALELDDSALYLCASSIKGLAFGEQFFGPGTRLTVL.

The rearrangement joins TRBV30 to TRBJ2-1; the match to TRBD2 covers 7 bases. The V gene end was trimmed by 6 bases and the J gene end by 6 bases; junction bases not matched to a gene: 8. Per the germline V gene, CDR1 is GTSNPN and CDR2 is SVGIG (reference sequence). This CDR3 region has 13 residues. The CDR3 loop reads CACKPGTINEQFF. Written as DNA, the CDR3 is TGTGCCTGCAAACCCGGGACTATCAATGAGCAGTTCTTC.

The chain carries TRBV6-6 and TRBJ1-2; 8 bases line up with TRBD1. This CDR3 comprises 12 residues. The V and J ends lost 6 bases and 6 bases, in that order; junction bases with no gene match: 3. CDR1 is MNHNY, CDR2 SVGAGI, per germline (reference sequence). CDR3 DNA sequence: TGTGCCAGCAGCACGGGACAGGATGGCTACACCTTC. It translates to CASSTGQDGYTF.

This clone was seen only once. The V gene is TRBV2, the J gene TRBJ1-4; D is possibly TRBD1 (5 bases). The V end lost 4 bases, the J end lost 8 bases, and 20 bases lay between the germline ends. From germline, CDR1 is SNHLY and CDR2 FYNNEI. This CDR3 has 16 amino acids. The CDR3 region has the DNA TGTGCCAGCAGTGGAGAGGAGGGGAGGGTGGACGAAAAACTGTTTTTT. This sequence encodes CASSGEEGRVDEKLFF.

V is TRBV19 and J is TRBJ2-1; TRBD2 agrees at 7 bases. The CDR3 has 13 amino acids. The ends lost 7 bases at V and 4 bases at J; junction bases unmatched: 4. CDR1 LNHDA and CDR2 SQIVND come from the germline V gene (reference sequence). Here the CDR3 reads CASTTSRYNEQFF. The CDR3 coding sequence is TGTGCCAGTACGACTAGCAGGTACAATGAGCAGTTCTTC. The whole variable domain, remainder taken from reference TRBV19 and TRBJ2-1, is DGGITQSPKYLFRKEGQNVTLSCEQNLNHDAMYWYRQDPGQGLRLIYYSQIVNDFQKGDIAEGYSVSREKKESFPLTVTSAQKNPTAFYLCASTTSRYNEQFFGPGTRLTVL.

CDR3: CASSPPGPRGGTQYF. CDR3 bases: TGTGCCAGCAGCCCACCCGGTCCCAGAGGAGGGACCCAGTACTTC. The chain carries TRBV2 and TRBJ2-5; D may be TRBD2 (5 bases). Trimming removed 6 bases at V and 7 bases at J, with 21 bases between. Germline CDR1 SNHLY, CDR2 FYNNEI. The CDR3 is 15 amino acids. The variable domain in full, with the rest retrieved from reference TRBV2 and TRBJ2-5, is EPEVTQTPSHQVTQMGQEVILRCVPISNHLYFYWYRQILGQKVEFLVSFYNNEISEKSEIFDDQFSVERPDGSNFTLKIRSTKLEDSAMYFCASSPPGPRGGTQYFGPGTRLLVL.

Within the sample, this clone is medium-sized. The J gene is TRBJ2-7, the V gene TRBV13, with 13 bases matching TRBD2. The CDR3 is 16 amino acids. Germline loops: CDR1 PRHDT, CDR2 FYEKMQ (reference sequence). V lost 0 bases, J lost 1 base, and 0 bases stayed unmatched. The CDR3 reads CASSLGGLAGSYEQYF. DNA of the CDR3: TGTGCCAGCAGCTTAGGGGGACTAGCGGGATCCTACGAGCAGTACTTC.

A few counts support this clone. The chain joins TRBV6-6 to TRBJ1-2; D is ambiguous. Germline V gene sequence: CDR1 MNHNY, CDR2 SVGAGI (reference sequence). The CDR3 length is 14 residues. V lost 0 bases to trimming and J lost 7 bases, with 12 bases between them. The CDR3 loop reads CASSYSPGLGGYTF. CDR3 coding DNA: TGTGCCAGCAGTTACTCTCCTGGCCTGGGTGGCTACACCTTC.

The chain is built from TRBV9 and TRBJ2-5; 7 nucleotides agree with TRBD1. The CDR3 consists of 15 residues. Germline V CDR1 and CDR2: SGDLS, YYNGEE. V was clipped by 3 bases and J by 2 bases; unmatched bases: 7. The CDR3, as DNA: TGTGCCAGCAGCGCCGGGACAGCCTCTCAAGAGACCCAGTACTTC. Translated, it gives CASSAGTASQETQYF. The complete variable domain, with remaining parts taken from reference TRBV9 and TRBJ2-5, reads DSGVTQTPKHLITATGQRVTLRCSPRSGDLSVYWYQQSLDQGLQFLIQYYNGEERAKGNILERFSAQQFPDLHSELNLSSLELGDSALYFCASSAGTASQETQYFGPGTRLLVL.

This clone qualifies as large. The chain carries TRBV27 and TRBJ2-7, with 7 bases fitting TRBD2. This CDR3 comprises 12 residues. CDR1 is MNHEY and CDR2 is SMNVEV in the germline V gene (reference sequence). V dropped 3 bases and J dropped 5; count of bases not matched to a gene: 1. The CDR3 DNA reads TGTGCCAGCAGTTTGGGGGGGGACGAGCAGTACTTC. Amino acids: CASSLGGDEQYF.

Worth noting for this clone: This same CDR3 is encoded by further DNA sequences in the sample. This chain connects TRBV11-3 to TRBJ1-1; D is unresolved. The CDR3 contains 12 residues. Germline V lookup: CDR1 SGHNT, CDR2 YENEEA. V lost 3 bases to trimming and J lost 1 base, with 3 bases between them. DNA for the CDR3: TGTGCCAGCAGCTTGCAGAACACTGAAGCTTTCTTT. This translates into CASSLQNTEAFF.

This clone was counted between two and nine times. CDR3 sequence reads: CASSLAASNQPQHF. CDR3 nucleotides: TGTGCCAGCAGCTTAGCCGCCAGTAATCAGCCCCAGCATTTT. The chain recombines TRBV7-2 with TRBJ1-5; D unresolved. CDR3 size: 14 residues. Germline CDR1 and CDR2: SGHTA and FQGNSA. The germline V and J ends were trimmed by 0 bases and 4 bases, with 7 bases remaining between them.

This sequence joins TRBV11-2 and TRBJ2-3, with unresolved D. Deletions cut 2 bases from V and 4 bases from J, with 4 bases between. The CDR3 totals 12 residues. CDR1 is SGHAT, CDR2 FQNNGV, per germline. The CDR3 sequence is CASSLQPDTQYF. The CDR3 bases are TGTGCCAGCAGCTTACAACCAGATACGCAGTATTTT. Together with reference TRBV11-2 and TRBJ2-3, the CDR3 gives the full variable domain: EAGVAQSPRYKIIEKRQSVAFWCNPISGHATLYWYQQILGQGPKLLIQFQNNGVVDDSQLPKDRFSAERLKGVDSTLKIQPAKLEDSAVYLCASSLQPDTQYFGPGTRLTVL.

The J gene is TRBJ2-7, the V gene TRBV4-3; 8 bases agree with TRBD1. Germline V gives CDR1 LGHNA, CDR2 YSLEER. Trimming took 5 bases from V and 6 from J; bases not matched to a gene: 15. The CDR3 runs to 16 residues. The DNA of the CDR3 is TGCGCCAGCAGCGAAGGTGCGGAGACAGGGGTGCGCGAGCAGTACTTC. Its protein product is CASSEGAETGVREQYF.

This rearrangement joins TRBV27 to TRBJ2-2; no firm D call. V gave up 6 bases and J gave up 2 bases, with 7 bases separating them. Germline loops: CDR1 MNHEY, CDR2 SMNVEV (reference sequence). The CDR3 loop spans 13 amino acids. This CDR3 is CASSRINTGELFF. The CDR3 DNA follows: TGTGCCAGCAGCCGTATAAACACCGGGGAGCTGTTTTTT.

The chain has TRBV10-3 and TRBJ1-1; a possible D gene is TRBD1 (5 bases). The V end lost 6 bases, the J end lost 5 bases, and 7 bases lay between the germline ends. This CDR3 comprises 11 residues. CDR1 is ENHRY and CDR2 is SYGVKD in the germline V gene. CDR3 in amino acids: CAIRDNTEAFF. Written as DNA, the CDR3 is TGTGCCATCAGGGACAATACTGAAGCTTTCTTT.

The CDR3 sequence: CASRITEVANEQFF. CDR3 nucleotides: TGTGCCAGCAGGATAACGGAGGTAGCCAATGAGCAGTTCTTC. V is TRBV6-4 and J is TRBJ2-1; D may be TRBD2 (5 bases). Deletions cut 6 bases from V and 6 bases from J, with 15 bases between. The CDR3 spans 14 residues. The germline CDR1 and CDR2 sequences are MRHNA and SNTAGT.

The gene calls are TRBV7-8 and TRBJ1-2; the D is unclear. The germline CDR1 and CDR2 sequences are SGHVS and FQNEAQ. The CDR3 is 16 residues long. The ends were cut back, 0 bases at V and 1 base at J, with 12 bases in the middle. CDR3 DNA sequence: TGTGCCAGCAGCTTAGCGTACGAGGGTTTTAACTATGGCTACACCTTC. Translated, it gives CASSLAYEGFNYGYTF.

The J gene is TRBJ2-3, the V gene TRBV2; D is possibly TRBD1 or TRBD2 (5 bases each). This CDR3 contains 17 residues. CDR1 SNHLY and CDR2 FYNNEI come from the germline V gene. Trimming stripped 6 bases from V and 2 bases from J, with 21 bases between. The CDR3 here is CASSGAWLAGITDTQYF. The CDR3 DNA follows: TGTGCCAGCAGCGGGGCCTGGCTAGCAGGGATCACAGATACGCAGTATTTT.

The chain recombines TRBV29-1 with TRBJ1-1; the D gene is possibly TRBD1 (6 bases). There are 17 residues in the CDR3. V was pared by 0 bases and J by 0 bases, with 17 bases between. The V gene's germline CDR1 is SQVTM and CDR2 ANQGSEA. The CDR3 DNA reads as TGCAGCGTTGAAGATCAGTCCCTGACAGGAATGAACACTGAAGCTTTCTTT. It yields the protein CSVEDQSLTGMNTEAFF.

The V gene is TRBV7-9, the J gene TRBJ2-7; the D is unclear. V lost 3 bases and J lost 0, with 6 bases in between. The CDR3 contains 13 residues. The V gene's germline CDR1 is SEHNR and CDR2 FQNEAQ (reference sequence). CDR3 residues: CASSLASSYEQYF. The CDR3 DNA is TGTGCCAGCAGCTTGGCCAGCTCCTACGAGCAGTACTTC.